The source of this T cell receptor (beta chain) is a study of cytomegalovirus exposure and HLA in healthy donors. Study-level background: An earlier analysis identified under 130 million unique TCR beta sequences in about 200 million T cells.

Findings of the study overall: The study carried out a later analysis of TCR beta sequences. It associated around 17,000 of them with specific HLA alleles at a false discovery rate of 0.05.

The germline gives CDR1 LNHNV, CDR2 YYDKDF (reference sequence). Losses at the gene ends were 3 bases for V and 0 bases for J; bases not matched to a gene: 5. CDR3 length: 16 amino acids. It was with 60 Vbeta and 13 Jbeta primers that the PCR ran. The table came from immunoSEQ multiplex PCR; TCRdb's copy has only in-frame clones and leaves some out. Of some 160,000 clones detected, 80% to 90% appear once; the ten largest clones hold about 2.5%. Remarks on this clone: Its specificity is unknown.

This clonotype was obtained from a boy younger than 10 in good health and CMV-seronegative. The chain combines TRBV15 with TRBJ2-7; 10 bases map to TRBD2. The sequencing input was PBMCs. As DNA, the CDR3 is TGTGCCACCAGCAGGGATAGCGGGAGGAGCTCCTACGAGCAGTACTTC. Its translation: CATSRDSGRSSYEQYF.